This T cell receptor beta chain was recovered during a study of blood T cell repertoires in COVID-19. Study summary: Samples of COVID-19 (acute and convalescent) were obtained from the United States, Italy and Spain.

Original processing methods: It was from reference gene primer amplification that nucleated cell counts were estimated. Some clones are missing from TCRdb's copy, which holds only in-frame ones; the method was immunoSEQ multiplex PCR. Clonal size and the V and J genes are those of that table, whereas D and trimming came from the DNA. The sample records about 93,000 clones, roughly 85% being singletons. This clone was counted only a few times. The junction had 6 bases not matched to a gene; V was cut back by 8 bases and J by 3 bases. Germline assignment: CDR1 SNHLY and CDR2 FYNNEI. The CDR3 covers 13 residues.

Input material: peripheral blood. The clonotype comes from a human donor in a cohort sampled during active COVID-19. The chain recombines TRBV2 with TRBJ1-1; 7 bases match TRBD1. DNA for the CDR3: TGTGCCAGCCGGGTTGACAGGGACACTGAAGCTTTCTTT. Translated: CASRVDRDTEAFF.